The 17 T cell receptor beta chains below all came from one sample that was sequenced in a study of identifying expanded T cells in peripheral blood. Only in-frame clones appear in the TCRdb table, and some are missing; sequencing was by immunoSEQ multiplex PCR. The table lists about 74,000 clones, approximately 85% of them singletons. The specimen sequenced was blood. Source of these receptors: a person aged 18 to 75 in good health.

The gene calls are TRBV28 and TRBJ2-7, with 7 bases fitting TRBD2. The CDR3 is 15 amino acids. The germline V gene encodes CDR1 MDHEN and CDR2 SYDVKM. The V and J ends lost 6 bases and 4 bases, in that order; junction bases with no gene match: 12. CDR3 protein: CASRPGRAGAYEQYF. The CDR3 region has the DNA TGTGCCAGCAGACCGGGGAGGGCCGGCGCATACGAGCAGTACTTC.

This clone was detected a few times. The chain combines TRBV5-1 with TRBJ1-1; the D gene is possibly TRBD1 (6 bases). This CDR3 has 15 amino acids. V lost 2 bases and J lost 3, with 14 bases in between. The germline V gene has CDR1 SGHRS and CDR2 YFSETQ. This chain's CDR3 is CASSLSGARDTEAFF. CDR3 in DNA: TGCGCCAGCAGCTTATCGGGGGCGAGGGACACTGAAGCTTTCTTT. The entire variable domain, with the rest obtained from reference TRBV5-1 and TRBJ1-1, is as follows: KAGVTQTPRYLIKTRGQQVTLSCSPISGHRSVSWYQQTPGQGLQFLFEYFSETQRNKGNFPGRFSGRQFSNSRSEMNVSTLELGDSALYLCASSLSGARDTEAFFGQGTRLTVV.

The rearrangement links TRBV19 to TRBJ2-7; D is perhaps TRBD2 (5 bases). The CDR3 runs 15 residues. Germline CDR1 reads LNHDA; CDR2 reads SQIVND (reference sequence). V was pared by 1 base and J by 0 bases, with 10 bases between. CDR3 nucleotides: TGTGCCAGTAGTATAGGGGCAGGAGGCTCCTACGAGCAGTACTTC. Translating it yields CASSIGAGGSYEQYF.

A few counts support this clone. The chain couples TRBV9 to TRBJ2-3, with D possibly TRBD1 on 6 matching bases. CDR3 length: 14 amino acids. Germline loops: CDR1 SGDLS, CDR2 YYNGEE. Trimming shortened V by 6 bases and J by 4 bases, and 15 bases separated the two germline ends. The CDR3 DNA reads TGTGCCAGCACCACAGGGACGATGGCAGATACGCAGTATTTT. Encoded protein: CASTTGTMADTQYF. Filled out from reference TRBV9 and TRBJ2-3, the complete variable domain reads DSGVTQTPKHLITATGQRVTLRCSPRSGDLSVYWYQQSLDQGLQFLIQYYNGEERAKGNILERFSAQQFPDLHSELNLSSLELGDSALYFCASTTGTMADTQYFGPGTRLTVL.

This chain links TRBV7-8 with TRBJ2-3; D is unresolved. Germline CDR1 and CDR2: SGHVS and FQNEAQ. Trimming pared 3 bases from V and 0 bases from J, leaving 7 bases between. CDR3 length: 14 amino acids. CDR3: CASSFAPSTDTQYF. The CDR3 DNA sequence: TGTGCCAGCAGCTTTGCGCCCAGCACAGATACGCAGTATTTT.

This rearrangement joins TRBV5-1 to TRBJ2-1; 14 bases fit TRBD2. CDR1 is SGHRS and CDR2 is YFSETQ in the germline V gene. The length of the CDR3 is 15 residues. The V and J ends lost 5 bases and 8 bases, in that order; junction bases with no gene match: 6. The CDR3 protein is CASSRLAGGPDEQFF. The DNA of the CDR3 is TGCGCCAGCAGTAGACTAGCGGGAGGGCCGGATGAGCAGTTCTTC.

V is TRBV28 and J is TRBJ2-3; D is perhaps TRBD1 (5 bases). With 7 bases removed from V and 2 bases from J, the gap between germline ends came to 19 bases. From germline, CDR1 is MDHEN and CDR2 SYDVKM. The CDR3 totals 16 residues. The CDR3 DNA follows: TGTGCCAGCAACAACATTGGGGCAGAGTTCACAGATACGCAGTATTTT. Its protein product is CASNNIGAEFTDTQYF. Full variable domain (rest looked up from reference TRBV28 and TRBJ2-3): DVKVTQSSRYLVKRTGEKVFLECVQDMDHENMFWYRQDPGLGLRLIYFSYDVKMKEKGDIPEGYSVSREKKERFSLILESASTNQTSMYLCASNNIGAEFTDTQYFGPGTRLTVL.

In this sample, this clone turned up a few times. The chain carries TRBV19 and TRBJ1-2; D remains ambiguous. V lost 1 base, J lost 4 bases, and 10 bases lay in between. The CDR3 loop spans 14 amino acids. Germline V gene sequence: CDR1 LNHDA, CDR2 SQIVND (reference sequence). The CDR3 DNA is TGTGCCAGTAGTATAGGGGCAGAATCCTATGGCTACACCTTC. It yields the protein CASSIGAESYGYTF.

The J gene is TRBJ2-5, the V gene TRBV5-1; TRBD1 or TRBD2 may be the D gene (5 bases each). CDR3 length equals 15 residues. V was clipped by 0 bases and J by 1 base, with 10 bases between them. Germline-derived CDR1 and CDR2 are SGHRS and YFSETQ. The CDR3, as DNA: TGCGCCAGCAGCTTGGGAGGGGCGCCCCAAGAGACCCAGTACTTC. Translating it yields CASSLGGAPQETQYF.

This rearrangement joins TRBV27 to TRBJ2-2; 8 bases line up with TRBD2. The V and J ends lost 2 bases and 5 bases, in that order; junction bases with no gene match: 7. Germline V gene lookup returns CDR1 MNHEY and CDR2 SMNVEV (reference sequence). The CDR3 totals 16 residues. The DNA of the CDR3 is TGTGCCAGCAGTTTACGGGGGGGCTTAGGAACCGGGGAGCTGTTTTTT. Its translation is CASSLRGGLGTGELFF.

This chain uses TRBV6-6 with TRBJ2-1; 8 nucleotides line up with TRBD2. V lost 5 bases, J lost 0 bases, and 3 bases stayed unmatched. The length of the CDR3 is 15 residues. Germline lookup yields CDR1 MNHNY and CDR2 SVGAGI (reference sequence). CDR3 region: CASSLSGSSYNEQFF. The CDR3 DNA reads as TGTGCCAGCAGTCTCAGCGGGAGCTCCTACAATGAGCAGTTCTTC.

This chain joins TRBV5-1 and TRBJ2-1; D is uncertain. The germline gives CDR1 SGHRS, CDR2 YFSETQ. V lost 2 bases, J lost 0 bases, and 9 bases lay in between. This CDR3 is built from 15 residues. The CDR3 loop reads CASSFQESSYNEQFF. The CDR3, as DNA: TGCGCCAGCAGCTTCCAGGAAAGCTCCTACAATGAGCAGTTCTTC.

Worth noting for this clone: The junction shows a germline mismatch at one end, possibly a read error. The chain joins TRBV9 to TRBJ2-7; 9 positions agree with TRBD2. The V gene's germline CDR1 is SGDLS and CDR2 YYNGEE. The CDR3 spans 15 residues. CDR3 residues: CASSVASASGNEQYF. The CDR3 nucleotides read TGTGCCAGTAGCGTAGCTTCAGCTAGCGGGAACGAGCAGTACTTC.

The chain has TRBV5-1 and TRBJ2-3, with unresolved D. The germline gives CDR1 SGHRS, CDR2 YFSETQ. Trimming cost V 4 bases and J 2 bases, with 5 bases left between them. The CDR3 is 12 residues long. The CDR3 DNA is TGCGCCAGCAGCGCGGACACAGATACGCAGTATTTT. Residues: CASSADTDTQYF.

This chain joins TRBV29-1 and TRBJ2-1, with no clear D. CDR1 and CDR2 from the germline V gene are SQVTM and ANQGSEA. CDR3 size: 15 residues. V lost 5 bases, J lost 7 bases, and 21 bases lay in between. Here the CDR3 DNA reads TGCAGCGTTTCCTCCCGTTTGATTGCGGCGAATGAGCAGTTCTTC. Its translation is CSVSSRLIAANEQFF.

The chain couples TRBV11-1 to TRBJ2-5; possibly TRBD1 or TRBD2 for D (6 bases each). The CDR3 length is 15 residues. Germline CDR1 is SGHAT and CDR2 is FQDESV (reference sequence). V lost 1 base to trimming and J lost 3 bases, with 12 bases between them. The CDR3 DNA follows: TGTGCCAGCAGCTTAGGCCGGGGGCAAGAAGAGACCCAGTACTTC. It is translated as CASSLGRGQEETQYF.

This clone was detected once. The CDR3 DNA is TGTGCCAGCAGTGATTACAATGAGCAGTTCTTC. Encoded protein: CASSDYNEQFF. This chain uses TRBV27 with TRBJ2-1; no reliable D call. The V and J ends lost 5 bases and 4 bases respectively, with 3 bases between them. In germline, CDR1 is MNHEY, CDR2 SMNVEV (reference sequence). CDR3 length equals 11 residues.